This T cell receptor (beta chain) was sequenced during a study of blood T cell repertoires in COVID-19. Whole-study context: Samples of COVID-19 (acute and convalescent) were obtained from the United States, Italy and Spain.

As processed by the authors: Reference gene primer amplification yielded estimated nucleated cell counts. Only in-frame clones appear in the TCRdb table, and some are missing; sequencing was by immunoSEQ multiplex PCR. V and J calls plus clone size are reproduced from that table; the DNA served to infer D and trimming. The repertoire holds under 350,000 clones, with roughly 83% as singletons. Germline V lookup: CDR1 SGHTS, CDR2 YDEGEE. CDR3 length: 15 residues. V shed 4 bases and J shed 1 base, with 11 bases lying between them. The chain employs TRBV5-8 and TRBJ2-2, with a possible D match to TRBD1 (6 bases). Sequencing was done on a sample of peripheral blood. The origin of this receptor is a man in his sixties who had recovered from COVID-19. This CDR3 reads CASSPGQRNTGELFF. CDR3 nucleotides: TGTGCCAGCAGCCCCGGACAGAGGAACACCGGGGAGCTGTTTTTT.